Listed below are T cell receptor beta chains from one sample, sequenced in a study of cytotoxic CD8 clonotypes in ibrutinib-treated CLL. The assay was immunoSEQ multiplex PCR, and TCRdb's table has in-frame clones only and misses some. The profile shows approximately 340,000 clones, over 60% of them singletons. The sequencing here drew on PBMCs, taken after 36 months of ibrutinib treatment. These receptors were collected from a human donor with chronic lymphocytic leukemia. Both conserved end residues are part of each CDR3. Fields, in order: V gene, J gene, D gene, clone size, CDR3 protein, CDR3 DNA. A D gene is named only where the DNA matches it firmly. Clone sizes are given selectively: once, few, many, or a class where the clone is expanded.

v_gene: TRBV7-3; j_gene: TRBJ2-3; d_gene: NA; abundance: NA; CDR3aa: CASSLGGRGTDTQYF; CDR3nt: TGTGCCAGCAGCTTAGGCGGCAGGGGCACAGATACGCAGTATTTT
v_gene: TRBV29-1; j_gene: TRBJ2-7; d_gene: TRBD1; abundance: few; CDR3aa: CSAEPGQGNEQYF; CDR3nt: TGCAGCGCTGAGCCGGGACAGGGTAACGAGCAGTACTTC
v_gene: TRBV7-9; j_gene: TRBJ2-7; d_gene: TRBD2; abundance: NA; CDR3aa: CASSSLTSGSYLSYEQYF; CDR3nt: TGTGCCAGCAGCTCACTGACTAGCGGGAGCTATTTATCCTACGAGCAGTACTTC
v_gene: TRBV7-9; j_gene: TRBJ2-5; d_gene: NA; abundance: NA; CDR3aa: CASSSSRAGRETQYF; CDR3nt: TGTGCCAGCAGCTCTTCCAGGGCTGGGAGGGAGACCCAGTACTTC
v_gene: TRBV11-2; j_gene: TRBJ1-2; d_gene: NA; abundance: NA; CDR3aa: CASSSLQGRLGGYTF; CDR3nt: TGTGCCAGCAGCTCGTTACAGGGAAGACTTGGGGGCTACACCTTC
v_gene: TRBV6-6; j_gene: TRBJ1-6; d_gene: TRBD1; abundance: NA; CDR3aa: CASSPRQGNSPLHF; CDR3nt: TGTGCCAGCAGCCCTCGACAGGGGAATTCACCCCTCCACTTT
v_gene: TRBV29-1; j_gene: TRBJ1-1; d_gene: NA; abundance: NA; CDR3aa: CSAKRGRLAVNTEAFF; CDR3nt: TGCAGCGCAAAGAGGGGACGGCTAGCTGTGAACACTGAAGCTTTCTTT
v_gene: TRBV5-6; j_gene: TRBJ2-5; d_gene: TRBD2; abundance: NA; CDR3aa: CASSVPGLAGGGETQYF; CDR3nt: TGTGCCAGCAGCGTCCCGGGACTAGCGGGGGGAGGAGAGACCCAGTACTTC
v_gene: TRBV6-1; j_gene: TRBJ1-6; d_gene: TRBD1; abundance: few; CDR3aa: CASRGQFSYNSPLHF; CDR3nt: TGTGCCAGCAGGGGACAGTTTTCCTATAATTCACCCCTCCACTTT
v_gene: TRBV7-2; j_gene: TRBJ2-1; d_gene: TRBD1; abundance: once; CDR3aa: CASSFGTGFYNEQFF; CDR3nt: TGTGCCAGCAGCTTCGGGACAGGGTTCTACAATGAGCAGTTCTTC
v_gene: TRBV7-8; j_gene: TRBJ2-5; d_gene: NA; abundance: NA; CDR3aa: CASSNLQETQYF; CDR3nt: TGTGCCAGCAGCAATCTGCAAGAGACCCAGTACTTC
v_gene: TRBV18; j_gene: TRBJ2-2; d_gene: NA; abundance: NA; CDR3aa: CASSPEREELFF; CDR3nt: TGTGCCAGCTCACCAGAGCGTGAGGAGCTGTTTTTT
v_gene: TRBV5-1; j_gene: TRBJ2-1; d_gene: TRBD1; abundance: NA; CDR3aa: CASSLVPTGTSYNEQFF; CDR3nt: TGCGCCAGCAGCTTGGTGCCGACAGGGACCTCCTACAATGAGCAGTTCTTC
v_gene: TRBV5-6; j_gene: TRBJ2-1; d_gene: NA; abundance: NA; CDR3aa: CASSLGVASSYNEQFF; CDR3nt: TGTGCCAGCAGCTTGGGAGTAGCATCCTCCTACAATGAGCAGTTCTTC
v_gene: TRBV5-1; j_gene: TRBJ1-5; d_gene: NA; abundance: NA; CDR3aa: CASSPESNQPQHF; CDR3nt: TGCGCCAGCAGCCCCGAGAGCAATCAGCCCCAGCATTTT
v_gene: TRBV27; j_gene: TRBJ2-7; d_gene: NA; abundance: NA; CDR3aa: CASSYRDSTYEQYF; CDR3nt: TGTGCCAGCAGTTACCGGGACTCTACCTACGAGCAGTACTTC
v_gene: TRBV29-1; j_gene: TRBJ1-2; d_gene: NA; abundance: NA; CDR3aa: CSVVHRDDYGYTF; CDR3nt: TGCAGCGTTGTCCACCGGGACGACTATGGCTACACCTTC
v_gene: TRBV27; j_gene: TRBJ2-3; d_gene: TRBD2; abundance: NA; CDR3aa: CASSPRLAGRTDTQYF; CDR3nt: TGTGCCAGCAGTCCCCGACTAGCGGGACGCACAGATACGCAGTATTTT
v_gene: TRBV5-1; j_gene: TRBJ2-7; d_gene: NA; abundance: NA; CDR3aa: CASTPAGLGTERLRGQYF; CDR3nt: TGCGCCAGCACCCCAGCCGGGTTGGGGACGGAACGTCTACGAGGGCAGTACTTC
v_gene: TRBV18; j_gene: TRBJ2-3; d_gene: TRBD2; abundance: NA; CDR3aa: CASSSGLAGGTDTQYF; CDR3nt: TGTGCCAGCTCATCGGGACTAGCGGGAGGCACAGATACGCAGTATTTT
v_gene: TRBV19; j_gene: TRBJ1-1; d_gene: NA; abundance: NA; CDR3aa: CASNLAGTEAFF; CDR3nt: TGTGCCAGTAACCTTGCGGGCACTGAAGCTTTCTTT
v_gene: TRBV5-1; j_gene: TRBJ1-2; d_gene: NA; abundance: few; CDR3aa: CASSITYRKANYGYTF; CDR3nt: TGCGCCAGCAGCATTACTTACAGGAAAGCTAACTATGGCTACACCTTC
v_gene: TRBV19; j_gene: TRBJ1-5; d_gene: NA; abundance: few; CDR3aa: CASRGEERTQPQHF; CDR3nt: TGTGCCAGTCGGGGCGAGGAACGGACTCAGCCCCAGCATTTT
v_gene: TRBV15; j_gene: TRBJ1-2; d_gene: NA; abundance: NA; CDR3aa: CATSRDRRYHPHGYTF; CDR3nt: TGTGCCACCAGCAGAGACCGGCGCTACCACCCACATGGCTACACCTTC
v_gene: TRBV5-1; j_gene: TRBJ2-7; d_gene: NA; abundance: few; CDR3aa: CASSPKEGLTYEQYF; CDR3nt: TGCGCCAGCAGCCCAAAGGAAGGATTGACCTACGAGCAGTACTTC
v_gene: TRBV18; j_gene: TRBJ2-5; d_gene: TRBD1; abundance: once; CDR3aa: CASSLFGTEETQYF; CDR3nt: TGTGCCAGCTCCCTCTTTGGGACAGAAGAGACCCAGTACTTC
v_gene: TRBV6-6; j_gene: TRBJ1-1; d_gene: NA; abundance: NA; CDR3aa: CASTTGNTEAFF; CDR3nt: TGTGCCAGCACCACGGGGAACACTGAAGCTTTCTTT
v_gene: TRBV6-5; j_gene: TRBJ1-2; d_gene: NA; abundance: once; CDR3aa: CASSYSSGAPYGYTF; CDR3nt: TGTGCCAGCAGTTACTCGTCTGGGGCCCCCTATGGCTACACCTTC
v_gene: TRBV9; j_gene: TRBJ2-1; d_gene: NA; abundance: NA; CDR3aa: CASSVAFGESSYNEQFF; CDR3nt: TGTGCCAGCAGCGTAGCTTTTGGGGAGAGCTCCTACAATGAGCAGTTCTTC
v_gene: TRBV28; j_gene: TRBJ2-5; d_gene: NA; abundance: NA; CDR3aa: CASSFGTSTQETQYF; CDR3nt: TGTGCCAGCAGTTTCGGGACTTCCACCCAAGAGACCCAGTACTTC
v_gene: TRBV6-6; j_gene: TRBJ2-1; d_gene: TRBD2; abundance: few; CDR3aa: CASSPRGLAGYNEQFF; CDR3nt: TGTGCCAGCAGCCCCAGGGGACTAGCGGGATACAATGAGCAGTTCTTC